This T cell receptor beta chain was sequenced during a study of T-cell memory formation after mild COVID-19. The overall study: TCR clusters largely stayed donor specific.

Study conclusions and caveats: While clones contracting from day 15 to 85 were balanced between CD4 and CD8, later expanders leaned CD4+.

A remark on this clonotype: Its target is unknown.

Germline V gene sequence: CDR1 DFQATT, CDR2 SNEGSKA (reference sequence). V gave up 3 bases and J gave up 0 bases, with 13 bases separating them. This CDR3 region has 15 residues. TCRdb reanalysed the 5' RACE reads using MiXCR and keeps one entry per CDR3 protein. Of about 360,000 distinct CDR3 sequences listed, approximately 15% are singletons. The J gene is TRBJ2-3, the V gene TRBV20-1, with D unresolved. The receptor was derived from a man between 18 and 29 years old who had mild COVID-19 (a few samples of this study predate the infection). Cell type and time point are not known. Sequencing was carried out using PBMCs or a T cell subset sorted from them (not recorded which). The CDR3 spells CSASEAYTSTDTQYF. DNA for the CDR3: TGCAGTGCTAGCGAGGCTTATACGAGCACAGATACGCAGTATTTT.